The 21 T cell receptor beta chains presented below share a single source sample, sequenced in a study of Ad26.COV2.S vaccination and SARS-CoV-2 variants (dated by TCRdb to about 2021). The library was prepared using the immunoSEQ multiplex PCR assay. TCRdb's version of the immuneACCESS table is confined to in-frame rearrangements and falls short of the full clone set. An unresolved V gene accounts for under half of the shortfall where checked; the remainder is of unknown origin. The sample includes about 450,000 clones, with 89% observed a single time. The ten largest account for 2.5% to 3% of the sample. Reading the label with the study, this specimen's treatment or condition is: around 19 received Ad26.COV2.S at low or high dose, single or two shots; about 5 received placebo; per-sample allocation not given. For vaccine and placebo recipients, the sequenced repertoires came from samples collected on day 63 after the first injection.

The specimen comprised peripheral blood, sampled in a trial of Ad26.COV2.S vaccine versus placebo. All receptors derive from a person between 18 and 65 years old who received the Ad26.COV2.S COVID-19 vaccine or a placebo.

The gene calls are TRBV19 and TRBJ1-3; D gene uncertain. The V gene's germline CDR1 is LNHDA and CDR2 SQIVND (reference sequence). V was shortened by 1 base and J by 8 bases, with 9 bases between the two germline ends. The CDR3 spans 13 residues. The CDR3 region has the DNA TGTGCCAGTAGTATAGCCCGGGATGACACCATATATTTT. It encodes CASSIARDDTIYF. Using reference TRBV19 and TRBJ1-3 for the parts outside the CDR3, the full variable domain is DGGITQSPKYLFRKEGQNVTLSCEQNLNHDAMYWYRQDPGQGLRLIYYSQIVNDFQKGDIAEGYSVSREKKESFPLTVTSAQKNPTAFYLCASSIARDDTIYFGEGSWLTVV.

The V and J genes are TRBV19 and TRBJ2-1, with D possibly TRBD2 on 5 matching bases. The CDR3 loop spans 13 amino acids. From germline, CDR1 is LNHDA and CDR2 SQIVND (reference sequence). Deletions cut 10 bases from V and 8 bases from J, with 18 bases between. The CDR3 DNA reads as TGTGCCACCACGCCGTGGGGTAGCGATGAGCAGTTCTTC. As protein: CATTPWGSDEQFF. Complete variable domain (other parts from reference TRBV19 and TRBJ2-1): DGGITQSPKYLFRKEGQNVTLSCEQNLNHDAMYWYRQDPGQGLRLIYYSQIVNDFQKGDIAEGYSVSREKKESFPLTVTSAQKNPTAFYLCATTPWGSDEQFFGPGTRLTVL.

The chain has TRBV5-1 and TRBJ2-3; no clear D. The CDR3 contains 14 residues. From germline, CDR1 is SGHRS and CDR2 YFSETQ. V dropped 4 bases and J dropped 2 bases, with 11 bases sitting between them. The CDR3 protein is CASSLTHPTDTQYF. The CDR3 coding sequence is TGCGCCAGCAGCCTAACACACCCCACAGATACGCAGTATTTT. The full variable domain, with the rest looked up from reference TRBV5-1 and TRBJ2-3, is KAGVTQTPRYLIKTRGQQVTLSCSPISGHRSVSWYQQTPGQGLQFLFEYFSETQRNKGNFPGRFSGRQFSNSRSEMNVSTLELGDSALYLCASSLTHPTDTQYFGPGTRLTVL.

The count of this clone is one. The J gene is TRBJ1-5, the V gene TRBV5-1; D not resolved. Germline CDR1 SGHRS, CDR2 YFSETQ. The CDR3 runs 15 residues. The V and J ends lost 4 bases and 0 bases respectively, with 11 bases between them. The CDR3 spells CASSPGPYSNQPQHF. CDR3 DNA sequence: TGCGCCAGCAGCCCCGGACCGTATAGCAATCAGCCCCAGCATTTT.

The chain couples TRBV5-1 to TRBJ2-3; TRBD2 is a possible D gene (6 bases). Trimming shortened V by 4 bases and J by 5 bases, and 17 bases separated the two germline ends. CDR3 length: 15 amino acids. Germline values: CDR1 SGHRS, CDR2 YFSETQ. The DNA for the CDR3 is TGCGCCAGCAGCGGAGGGACCCGATGGGAAGATACGCAGTATTTT. Translated: CASSGGTRWEDTQYF.

The chain has TRBV5-4 and TRBJ1-2; D remains unclear. V was shortened by 10 bases and J by 1 base, with 11 bases between the two germline ends. The CDR3 loop spans 12 amino acids. Germline V gene data show CDR1 as SGHNT and CDR2 as YYREEE (reference sequence). The CDR3 region has the DNA TGTGCCGGATCATTGGGTAACTATGGCTACACCTTC. Translated: CAGSLGNYGYTF.

The rearrangement links TRBV10-3 to TRBJ2-5; 8 positions match TRBD2. The V segment lost 1 base and the J segment 3 bases; nucleotides outside the gene matches: 7. CDR1 is ENHRY and CDR2 is SYGVKD in the germline V gene. CDR3 size: 16 residues. As DNA, the CDR3 is TGTGCCATCAGTGAGTTCTTCGGTAGCGGGAAAGAGACCCAGTACTTC. Amino acid sequence: CAISEFFGSGKETQYF.

This sequence joins TRBV23-1 and TRBJ2-1; D may be TRBD2 (6 bases). TRBV23-1 is an ORF, with its function uncertain. Between the trimmed V and J ends, which lost 0 bases and 0 bases, there was a span of 15 bases. The CDR3 has 18 residues. The CDR3 sequence: CASSQSGGSGSSYNEQFF. DNA for the CDR3: TGCGCCAGCAGTCAATCGGGGGGTAGCGGAAGCTCCTACAATGAGCAGTTCTTC.

This chain links TRBV5-4 with TRBJ1-2; 10 nucleotides line up with TRBD1. The CDR3 totals 15 residues. With V trimmed by 3 bases and J by 1 base, 3 bases remained unmatched. CDR1 and CDR2 from the germline V gene are SGHNT and YYREEE (reference sequence). DNA for the CDR3: TGTGCCAGCAGCTGGCGGACAGGGGGTAACTATGGCTACACCTTC. Protein product: CASSWRTGGNYGYTF.

The chain carries TRBV5-1 and TRBJ1-2; perhaps TRBD1 as D (6 bases). Trimming took 4 bases from V and 7 from J, leaving 23 bases between them. CDR1 is SGHRS and CDR2 is YFSETQ in the germline V gene. The CDR3 consists of 16 residues. CDR3 amino acids: CASSRDPGQSYGGYTF. CDR3 DNA sequence: TGCGCCAGCAGCCGTGACCCGGGACAATCGTATGGTGGCTACACCTTC. Full variable domain (rest looked up from reference TRBV5-1 and TRBJ1-2): KAGVTQTPRYLIKTRGQQVTLSCSPISGHRSVSWYQQTPGQGLQFLFEYFSETQRNKGNFPGRFSGRQFSNSRSEMNVSTLELGDSALYLCASSRDPGQSYGGYTFGSGTRLTVV.

The chain is built from TRBV4-3 and TRBJ2-1; perhaps D is TRBD1 or TRBD2 (5 bases each). Germline V gene sequence: CDR1 LGHNA, CDR2 YSLEER. V was shortened by 0 bases and J by 6 bases, with 18 bases between the two germline ends. The CDR3 extends over 17 amino acids. CDR3 nucleotide sequence: TGCGCCAGCAGCCAAGATCCGCCCCCTCGGGGCGGCAATGAGCAGTTCTTC. Its translation is CASSQDPPPRGGNEQFF.

The CDR3 nucleotides are TGTGCCTGGATGGCGAGGGACACAGATACGCAGTATTTT. Translating it yields CAWMARDTDTQYF. The V call is TRBV30, the J call TRBJ2-3, with D possibly TRBD2 on 5 matching bases. Trimming stripped 4 bases from V and 2 bases from J, with 10 bases between. The CDR3 is 13 residues long. Germline V gene sequence: CDR1 GTSNPN, CDR2 SVGIG (reference sequence).

The CDR3 loop is CASSLGVQPDTQYF. CDR3 DNA sequence: TGCGCCAGCAGCTTGGGTGTACAACCAGATACGCAGTATTTT. The chain carries TRBV5-1 and TRBJ2-3; D remains ambiguous. CDR3 length: 14 residues. Trimming left V 0 bases short and J 4 bases short, with 9 bases between. CDR1 and CDR2 from the germline V gene are SGHRS and YFSETQ.

The V gene is TRBV28, the J gene TRBJ2-4; 11 bases match TRBD1. The J segment lost 8 bases and the V segment lost 4 bases, leaving 10 bases of the junction unmatched. The CDR3 loop spans 16 amino acids. Germline assignment: CDR1 MDHEN and CDR2 SYDVKM. CDR3: CASSSPGTGGNYIQYF. CDR3 DNA: TGTGCCAGCAGTTCCCCCGGGACAGGGGGTAATTACATTCAGTACTTC.

The V and J genes are TRBV3-1 (or the pseudogene TRBV3-2) and TRBJ2-1, with 15 nucleotides matching TRBD2. CDR3 length: 14 amino acids. J lost 16 bases, V lost 5 bases, and 9 bases had no gene match. The germline CDR1 and CDR2 sequences are LGHDT and YNNKEL (reference sequence). The CDR3 loop reads CASSLRTSGGAPFF. The CDR3 region has the DNA TGTGCCAGCAGCTTGAGGACTAGCGGGGGGGCCCCCTTCTTC.

V usage is TRBV3-1 (or the pseudogene TRBV3-2) and J usage is TRBJ1-5; 12 nucleotides line up with TRBD1. Germline values: CDR1 LGHDT, CDR2 YNNKEL (reference sequence). CDR3 length equals 16 residues. J lost 7 bases, V lost 0 bases, and 4 bases had no gene match. The CDR3 DNA reads as TGTGCCAGCAGCCAAGATTCGGGGACAGGGGGCCAGCCCCAGCATTTT. Translating it yields CASSQDSGTGGQPQHF.

This rearrangement joins TRBV3-1 (or the pseudogene TRBV3-2) to TRBJ2-2, with 13 nucleotides matching TRBD2. Germline CDR1 and CDR2: LGHDT and YNNKEL (reference sequence). The CDR3 runs 16 residues. Unmatched junction bases numbered 5, after V lost 4 bases and J lost 6 bases. The DNA for the CDR3 is TGTGCCAGCAGCCGCGGGACTAGCGGGGCGGCCGGGGAGCTGTTTTTT. This codes for CASSRGTSGAAGELFF.

Turning to this clone: This sample includes further DNA sequences coding for the same CDR3. The chain couples TRBV4-3 to TRBJ2-3; 10 bases fit TRBD2. V gave up 0 bases and J gave up 2 bases; unmatched junction bases: 5. The CDR3 length is 17 residues. From germline, CDR1 is LGHNA and CDR2 YSLEER. The CDR3 DNA is TGCGCCAGCAGCCAAGATCGAGCGGGAGGGCCCACAGATACGCAGTATTTT. Its protein product is CASSQDRAGGPTDTQYF.

The J gene is TRBJ2-7, the V gene TRBV12-3 or TRBV12-4; 7 bases are a match to TRBD1. V dropped 5 bases and J dropped 2; count of bases not matched to a gene: 3. This CDR3 region has 13 residues. The CDR3 reads CASSPDRAYEQYF. Here the CDR3 DNA reads TGTGCCAGCAGTCCCGACAGGGCCTACGAGCAGTACTTC.

This chain connects TRBV3-1 (or the pseudogene TRBV3-2) to TRBJ2-6; D not certain. The CDR3 extends over 18 amino acids. The V and J ends lost 8 bases and 0 bases respectively, with 20 bases between them. The germline V gene encodes CDR1 LGHDT and CDR2 YNNKEL (reference sequence). Here the CDR3 reads CASGRAVGGSSGANVLTF. In nucleotides, the CDR3 is TGTGCCAGCGGTCGGGCCGTGGGTGGCAGCTCTGGGGCCAACGTCCTGACTTTC.

The chain is built from TRBV27 and TRBJ2-3; unclear D gene. The CDR3 length is 12 residues. The V end lost 3 bases, the J end lost 10 bases, and 11 bases lay between the germline ends. Germline CDR1 MNHEY, CDR2 SMNVEV (reference sequence). CDR3 amino acids: CASSFGRMPQYF. The CDR3 DNA reads as TGTGCCAGCAGTTTCGGCCGAATGCCGCAGTATTTT.